This TCR beta chain is drawn from a study of response to subunit inactivated influenza vaccine. This clonotype has at least ten counts. The antigen is undetermined. Study-level points and caveats: With each seasonal influenza vaccination, the authors suggested, few new T cells are recruited.

TCRdb analysed the RT-PCR reads with MiXCR anew, one entry per CDR3 protein. The sample has about 650,000 distinct CDR3 sequences; 14% are singletons. The CDR3 length is 14 residues. Germline assignment: CDR1 SGHRS and CDR2 YFSETQ. V was clipped by 1 base and J by 7 bases, with 11 bases between them. The chain is built from TRBV5-1 and TRBJ2-2; D call uncertain. The source material was PBMCs from blood, sampled roughly 2 weeks before vaccination. This clonotype was sampled from a man aged 50 to 59 who received an inactivated influenza vaccine. The chain's CDR3 is CASSLWQENGELFF. The CDR3 DNA follows: TGCGCCAGCAGCTTGTGGCAGGAGAACGGGGAGCTGTTTTTT.